The 25 T cell receptor beta chains given below trace back to one sample, sequenced in a study of T cells and copy number aberrations in small-cell lung cancer. Profiling relied on immunoSEQ multiplex PCR, and the TCRdb table lists in-frame clones only, not all of them. The sample comprises roughly 1,500 clones, over 80% of which are singletons, and under 8% rests with the top ten. Specimen: normal tissue next to the tumor. The receptor source for this set is a man aged 60 to 75 with small cell lung cancer.

This clone was counted a few times. The chain uses TRBV5-6 and TRBJ2-1; D is unclear. Germline-derived CDR1 and CDR2 are SGHDT and YYEEEE. CDR3 size: 16 residues. The germline V and J ends were trimmed by 0 bases and 4 bases, with 14 bases remaining between them. The CDR3 DNA reads TGTGCCAGCAGCTTGGAGTGGCGCCTGGGATACAATGAGCAGTTCTTC. Protein: CASSLEWRLGYNEQFF.

The rearrangement uses TRBV20-1 and TRBJ1-2; D gene unclear. This CDR3 region has 10 residues. CDR1 is DFQATT and CDR2 is SNEGSKA in the germline V gene (reference sequence). Trimming pared 7 bases from V and 4 bases from J, leaving 7 bases between. The CDR3 sequence: CSVNSYGYTF. The CDR3 nucleotides read TGCAGTGTTAACAGCTATGGCTACACCTTC.

V is TRBV28 and J is TRBJ1-5; no clear D gene. The length of the CDR3 is 14 residues. Per the germline V gene, CDR1 is MDHEN and CDR2 is SYDVKM. Deletions cut 2 bases from V and 3 bases from J, with 8 bases between. Written as DNA, the CDR3 is TGTGCCAGCAGTTTAGGGCACCACAATCAGCCCCAGCATTTT. Its translation is CASSLGHHNQPQHF.

On this clone: Compared with germline, one end of the junction differs, possibly owing to a read error. V is TRBV11-2 and J is TRBJ1-1; D uncertain. The CDR3 runs 15 residues. Germline CDR1 SGHAT, CDR2 FQNNGV. As DNA, the CDR3 is TGTGCCAGCAGCTCAAACCTTGGGCAGAGCACTGAAACTTTCTTT. Translating it yields CASSSNLGQSTETFF.

V is TRBV25-1 and J is TRBJ2-3, with 8 bases that match TRBD2. The CDR3 covers 14 residues. V dropped 4 bases and J dropped 8; count of bases not matched to a gene: 8. Germline V gene sequence: CDR1 MGHDK, CDR2 SYGVNS. CDR3 in amino acids: CASSVEAGAGTQYF. The CDR3 DNA reads TGTGCCAGCAGTGTGGAAGCGGGAGCGGGTACGCAGTATTTT.

V gene TRBV12-5 combines with J gene TRBJ2-1, with D unclear. V shed 1 base and J shed 10 bases, with 14 bases lying between them. The CDR3 is made up of 14 amino acids. The germline gives CDR1 LGHNT, CDR2 FRNRAP. The CDR3 DNA is TGTGCTAGTGGTTTGGAGCCCCCAGGTTCGGAGCAGTTCTTC. Residues: CASGLEPPGSEQFF.

This clone was seen only a few times. The chain joins TRBV5-4 to TRBJ1-1; D remains unclear. The V gene lost 7 bases and the J gene lost 1 base, with 17 bases spanning the gap. This CDR3 contains 15 residues. The germline V gene encodes CDR1 SGHNT and CDR2 YYREEE (reference sequence). The CDR3 sequence: CASGGGDTRNTEAFF. In nucleotides, the CDR3 is TGTGCCAGCGGCGGAGGAGACACCAGGAACACTGAAGCTTTCTTT.

The chain carries TRBV29-1 and TRBJ2-1; TRBD2 matches 10 bases. Germline CDR1 and CDR2: SQVTM and ANQGSEA. The CDR3 covers 13 residues. V lost 4 bases and J lost 4; bases outside the gene matches: 1. The CDR3 region is CSVVLAGYNEQFF. CDR3 in DNA: TGCAGCGTTGTACTAGCGGGGTACAATGAGCAGTTCTTC.

CDR3 loop: CASREREGLWAQYF. For the CDR3, the DNA is TGTGCCAGCCGCGAGCGGGAGGGCCTGTGGGCGCAGTATTTT. The V gene is TRBV28, the J gene TRBJ2-3; 10 bases are shared with TRBD2. CDR1 is MDHEN, CDR2 SYDVKM, per germline. V trimming: 8 bases; J trimming: 10 bases; junction bases outside the gene matches: 12. This CDR3 is built from 14 residues.

This chain uses TRBV11-3 with TRBJ2-1; no clear D. Germline CDR1 is SGHNT and CDR2 is YENEEA. The CDR3 sequence is 11 residues long. The ends were cut back, 0 bases at V and 6 bases at J, with 0 bases in the middle. The DNA for the CDR3 is TGTGCCAGCAGCTTAGACAATGAGCAGTTCTTC. Translating gives CASSLDNEQFF.

This clone has just a few counts. This chain connects TRBV4-3 to TRBJ1-3; 9 bases match TRBD1. The CDR3 is made up of 16 amino acids. The junction had 4 bases not matched to a gene; V was cut back by 2 bases and J by 2 bases. Germline V gives CDR1 LGHNA, CDR2 YSLEER. CDR3 coding DNA: TGCGCCAGCAGCCAACAACAGGGGGCGACTGGAAACACCATATATTTT. Protein sequence: CASSQQQGATGNTIYF.

V usage is TRBV9 and J usage is TRBJ1-5, with D perhaps TRBD1 (5 bases). V dropped 0 bases and J dropped 4 bases, with 8 bases sitting between them. This CDR3 spans 14 amino acids. Germline V gene sequence: CDR1 SGDLS, CDR2 YYNGEE. CDR3 protein: CASSVGDVNQPQHF. The CDR3, as DNA: TGTGCCAGCAGCGTAGGGGACGTTAATCAGCCCCAGCATTTT. The full variable domain, with the rest looked up from reference TRBV9 and TRBJ1-5, is DSGVTQTPKHLITATGQRVTLRCSPRSGDLSVYWYQQSLDQGLQFLIQYYNGEERAKGNILERFSAQQFPDLHSELNLSSLELGDSALYFCASSVGDVNQPQHFGDGTRLSIL.

The V and J genes are TRBV7-6 and TRBJ2-7, with D maybe TRBD2 (6 bases). Germline V gives CDR1 SGHVS, CDR2 FNYEAQ. Between the trimmed V and J ends, which lost 1 base and 4 bases, there was a span of 17 bases. This CDR3 is 16 amino acids long. CDR3 residues: CASSLERGGGRYEQYF. CDR3 nucleotide sequence: TGTGCCAGCAGCTTAGAGAGGGGCGGAGGGCGATACGAGCAGTACTTC.

This clone was seen more than once but under ten times. The chain links TRBV18 to TRBJ1-4; unclear D gene. The CDR3 contains 11 residues. V dropped 4 bases and J dropped 6 bases, with 3 bases sitting between them. Germline CDR1 and CDR2: KGHSH and LQKENI. DNA for the CDR3: TGTGCCAGCTCACAGGATGAAAAACTGTTTTTT. Its protein product is CASSQDEKLFF.

The genes are TRBV29-1 and TRBJ1-1; weak D call: TRBD1 (5 bases). The CDR3 has 14 amino acids. With 3 bases removed from V and 2 bases from J, the gap between germline ends came to 13 bases. Germline CDR1 and CDR2: SQVTM and ANQGSEA. CDR3 bases: TGCAGCGTTGACACGGGCAGGGTTAACACTGAAGCTTTCTTT. It yields the protein CSVDTGRVNTEAFF.

The chain is built from TRBV9 and TRBJ2-1, with D tentatively TRBD1 or TRBD2 (5 bases each). V lost 0 bases and J lost 7, with 11 bases in between. Per germline, CDR1 SGDLS and CDR2 YYNGEE. The CDR3 loop spans 14 amino acids. The CDR3 DNA follows: TGTGCCAGCAGCGTAGATGGGACCTCTAATGAGCAGTTCTTC. This encodes CASSVDGTSNEQFF.

This clone was counted a single time. The rearrangement links TRBV7-6 to TRBJ2-7; 7 bases map to TRBD1. The CDR3 consists of 15 residues. Germline loops: CDR1 SGHVS, CDR2 FNYEAQ. Unmatched junction bases numbered 8, after V lost 5 bases and J lost 1 base. The CDR3 reads CASSQWAGGSYEQYF. In DNA form, the CDR3 reads TGTGCCAGCAGCCAGTGGGCAGGGGGATCCTACGAGCAGTACTTC.

J is TRBJ1-4 and V is TRBV4-2; TRBD1 agrees at 7 bases. Germline CDR1 and CDR2: LGHNA and YNFKEQ. J was trimmed by 14 bases and V by 1 base; bases with no gene match: 10. The CDR3 runs to 14 residues. The CDR3 sequence is CASSQVTGPKRLFF. The CDR3 region has the DNA TGTGCCAGCAGCCAAGTGACAGGGCCTAAACGGCTGTTTTTT.

This chain joins TRBV29-1 and TRBJ1-3; 10 bases align to TRBD1. V was pared by 7 bases and J by 4 bases, with 7 bases of the junction left unmatched. The CDR3 consists of 14 residues. Germline values: CDR1 SQVTM, CDR2 ANQGSEA. The CDR3 DNA reads TGCAGCGCTGGGGACAGGGGTTCAGGAAACACCATATATTTT. Translated, it gives CSAGDRGSGNTIYF. Full variable domain (outside the CDR3, taken from reference TRBV29-1 and TRBJ1-3): SAVISQKPSRDICQRGTSLTIQCQVDSQVTMMFWYRQQPGQSLTLIATANQGSEATYESGFVIDKFPISRPNLTFSTLTVSNMSPEDSSIYLCSAGDRGSGNTIYFGEGSWLTVV.

The chain joins TRBV6-5 to TRBJ2-7; TRBD1 matches at 9 bases. The CDR3 has 14 residues. The germline CDR1 and CDR2 sequences are MNHEY and SVGAGI. The J segment lost 2 bases and the V segment lost 8 bases, leaving 7 bases of the junction unmatched. Written as DNA, the CDR3 is TGTGCCAGCGCTCGGGACAGGGTAACCTACGAGCAGTACTTC. Translation: CASARDRVTYEQYF.

The chain joins TRBV18 to TRBJ2-1; 7 bases agree with TRBD2. This CDR3 is built from 13 residues. Trimming cost V 6 bases and J 2 bases; bases outside gene matches: 1. The germline V gene has CDR1 KGHSH and CDR2 LQKENI. The CDR3 reads CASSLAAYNEQFF. In DNA, the CDR3 is TGTGCCAGCTCTCTAGCGGCCTACAATGAGCAGTTCTTC.

The rearrangement links TRBV28 to TRBJ2-7, with TRBD2 identical over 9 bases. The germline CDR1 and CDR2 sequences are MDHEN and SYDVKM. This CDR3 comprises 15 residues. J lost 0 bases, V lost 10 bases, and 10 bases had no gene match. The CDR3, as DNA: TGTGCCACTCGGAGAGCGGGAGGCCTCTCCTACGAGCAGTACTTC. Protein product: CATRRAGGLSYEQYF.

This clone was counted only a few times. The chain has TRBV16 and TRBJ1-5; possibly TRBD1 for D (5 bases). The CDR3 extends over 11 amino acids. The germline V gene has CDR1 KGHSY and CDR2 FQNENV. Trimming left V 4 bases short and J 7 bases short, with 5 bases between. CDR3 in amino acids: CASSPGQPQHF. The CDR3 DNA sequence: TGTGCCAGCAGCCCAGGGCAGCCCCAGCATTTT.

This clone was counted only a few times. The chain employs TRBV4-3 and TRBJ2-7; 12 nucleotides align to TRBD2. The CDR3 runs to 14 residues. J was trimmed by 10 bases and V by 0 bases; bases with no gene match: 4. Germline CDR1 and CDR2: LGHNA and YSLEER. CDR3 amino acids: CASSQDRTSGAQYF. DNA of the CDR3: TGCGCCAGCAGCCAAGATCGGACTAGCGGGGCCCAGTACTTC.

The gene calls are TRBV18 and TRBJ2-1; the D is unclear. The CDR3 totals 13 residues. Germline-derived CDR1 and CDR2 are KGHSH and LQKENI. The V and J ends lost 2 bases and 5 bases respectively, with 7 bases between them. The CDR3 bases are TGTGCCAGCTCACCAATTCTCGACAATGAGCAGTTCTTC. The encoded protein is CASSPILDNEQFF.